This T cell receptor (beta chain) was sequenced for a study of blood T cell repertoires in COVID-19. The CDR3 has 15 amino acids. Germline loops: CDR1 LGHNA, CDR2 YSLEER. Between the trimmed V and J ends, which lost 0 bases and 6 bases, there was a span of 14 bases. Authors' data handling: Nucleated cell number was recorded as an estimate derived from reference gene primer amplification. Method: immunoSEQ multiplex PCR; TCRdb's copy keeps in-frame clones and lacks some. For V, J and clone size, that table is used; D and trimming come from the DNA. The table records about 120,000 clones, about 79% of them present only once.

The rearrangement joins TRBV4-3 to TRBJ1-2; maybe TRBD1 (6 bases). Sequencing used peripheral blood. The clonotype was recovered from a man between 65 and 85 years old with acute or convalescent COVID-19. CDR3 sequence reads: CASSQDPRQGNGYTF. CDR3 bases: TGCGCCAGCAGCCAAGACCCCCGCCAGGGGAATGGCTACACCTTC.